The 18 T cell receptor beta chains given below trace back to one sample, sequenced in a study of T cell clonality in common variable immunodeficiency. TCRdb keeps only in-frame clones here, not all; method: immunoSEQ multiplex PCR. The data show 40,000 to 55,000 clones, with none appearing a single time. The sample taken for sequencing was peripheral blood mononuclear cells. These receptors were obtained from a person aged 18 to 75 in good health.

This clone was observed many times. CDR3 region: CASRDRDRLNTEAFF. Partial CDR3 DNA: TGTGCCAGTAGAGATCGGGACAGACTAAACACTGAA. The rearrangement joins TRBV19 to TRBJ1-1, with TRBD1 identical over 7 bases. The DNA ends 3 residues before the CDR3 does, and the rest of the CDR3 is filled in from the germline J gene. V lost 6 bases and J lost 2; bases outside the gene matches: 9. CDR3 length: 15 residues. CDR1 is LNHDA and CDR2 is SQIVND in the germline V gene (reference sequence).

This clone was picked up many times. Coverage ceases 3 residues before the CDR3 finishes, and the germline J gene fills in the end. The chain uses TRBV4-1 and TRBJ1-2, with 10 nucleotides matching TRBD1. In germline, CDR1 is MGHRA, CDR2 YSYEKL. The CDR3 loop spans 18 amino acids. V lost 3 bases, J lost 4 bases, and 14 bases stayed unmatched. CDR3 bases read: TGCGCCAGCAGCCAGGGGGACAGGGGCCTCCCCGAGGGCTATGGC. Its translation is CASSQGDRGLPEGYG. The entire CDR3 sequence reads CASSQGDRGLPEGYGYTF.

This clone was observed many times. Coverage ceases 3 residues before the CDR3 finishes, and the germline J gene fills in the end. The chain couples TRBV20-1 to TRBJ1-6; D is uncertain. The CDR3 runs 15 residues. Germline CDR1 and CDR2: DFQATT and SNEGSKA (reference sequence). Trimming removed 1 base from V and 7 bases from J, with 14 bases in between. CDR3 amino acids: CSARVQPGGNSPLHF. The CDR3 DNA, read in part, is TGCAGTGCTAGAGTGCAACCGGGTGGCAATTCACCC.

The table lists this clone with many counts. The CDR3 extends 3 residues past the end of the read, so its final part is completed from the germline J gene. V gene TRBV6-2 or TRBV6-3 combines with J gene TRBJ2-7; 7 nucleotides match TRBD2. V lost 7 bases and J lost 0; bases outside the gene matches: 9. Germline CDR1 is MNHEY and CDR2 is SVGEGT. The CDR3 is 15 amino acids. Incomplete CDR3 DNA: TGTGCCAGCAATCCCGCGGGGGACTTCTCCTACGAG. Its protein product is CASNPAGDFSYE. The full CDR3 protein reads CASNPAGDFSYEQYF.

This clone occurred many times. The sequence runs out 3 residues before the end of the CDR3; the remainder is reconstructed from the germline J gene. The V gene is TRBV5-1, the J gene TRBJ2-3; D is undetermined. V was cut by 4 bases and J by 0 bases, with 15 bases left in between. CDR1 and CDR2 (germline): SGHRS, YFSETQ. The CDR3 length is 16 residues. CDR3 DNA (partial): TGCGCCAGCAGCCTCCCGGTAGATACTAGCACAGATACG. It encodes CASSLPVDTSTDT. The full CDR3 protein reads CASSLPVDTSTDTQYF.

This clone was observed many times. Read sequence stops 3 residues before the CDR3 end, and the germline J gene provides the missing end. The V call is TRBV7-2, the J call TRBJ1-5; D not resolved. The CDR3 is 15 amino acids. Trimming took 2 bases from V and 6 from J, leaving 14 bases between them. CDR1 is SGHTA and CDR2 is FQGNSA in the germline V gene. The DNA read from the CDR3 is TGTGCCAGCAGCTTATCAGTCCGGGGTAGTCAGCCC. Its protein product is CASSLSVRGSQP. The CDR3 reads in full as CASSLSVRGSQPQHF.

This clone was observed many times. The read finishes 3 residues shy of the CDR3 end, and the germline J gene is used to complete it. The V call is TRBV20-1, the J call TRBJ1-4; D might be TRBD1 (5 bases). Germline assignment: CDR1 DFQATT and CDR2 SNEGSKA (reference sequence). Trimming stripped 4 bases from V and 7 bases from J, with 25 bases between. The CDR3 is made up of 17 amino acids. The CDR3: CSATPGLFGGDSEKLFF. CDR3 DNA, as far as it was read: TGCAGTGCTACCCCAGGGCTGTTTGGCGGCGATAGTGAAAAA.

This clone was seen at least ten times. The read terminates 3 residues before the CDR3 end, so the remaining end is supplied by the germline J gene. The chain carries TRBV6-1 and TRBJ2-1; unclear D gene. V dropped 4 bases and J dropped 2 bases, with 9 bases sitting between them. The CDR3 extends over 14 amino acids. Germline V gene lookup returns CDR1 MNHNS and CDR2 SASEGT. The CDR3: CASSGLAPYNEQFF. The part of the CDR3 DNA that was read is TGTGCCAGCAGTGGGTTAGCCCCCTACAATGAG.

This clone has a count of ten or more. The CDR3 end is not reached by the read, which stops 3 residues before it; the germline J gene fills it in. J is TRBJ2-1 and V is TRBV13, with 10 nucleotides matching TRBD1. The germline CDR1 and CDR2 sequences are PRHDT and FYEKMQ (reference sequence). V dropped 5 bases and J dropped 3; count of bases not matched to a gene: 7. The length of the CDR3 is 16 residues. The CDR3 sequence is CASSTRTGGRYNEQFF. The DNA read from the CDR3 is TGTGCCAGCAGCACTCGGACAGGGGGACGCTACAATGAG.

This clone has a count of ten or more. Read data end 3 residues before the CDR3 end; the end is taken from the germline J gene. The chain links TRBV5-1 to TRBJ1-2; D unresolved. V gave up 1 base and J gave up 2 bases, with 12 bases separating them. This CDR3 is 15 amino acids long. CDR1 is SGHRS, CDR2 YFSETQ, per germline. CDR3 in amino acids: CASSLYPGSNYGYTF. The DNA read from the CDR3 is TGCGCCAGCAGCTTGTACCCGGGTTCGAACTATGGC.

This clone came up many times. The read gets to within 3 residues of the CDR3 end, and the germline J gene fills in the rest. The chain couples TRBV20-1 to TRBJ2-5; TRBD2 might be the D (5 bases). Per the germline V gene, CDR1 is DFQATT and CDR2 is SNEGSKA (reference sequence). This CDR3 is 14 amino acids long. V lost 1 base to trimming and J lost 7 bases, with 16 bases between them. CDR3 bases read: TGCAGTGCTAGAGGGCCCGGGGTAGTAGCGACC. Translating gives CSARGPGVVAT. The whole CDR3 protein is CSARGPGVVATQYF.

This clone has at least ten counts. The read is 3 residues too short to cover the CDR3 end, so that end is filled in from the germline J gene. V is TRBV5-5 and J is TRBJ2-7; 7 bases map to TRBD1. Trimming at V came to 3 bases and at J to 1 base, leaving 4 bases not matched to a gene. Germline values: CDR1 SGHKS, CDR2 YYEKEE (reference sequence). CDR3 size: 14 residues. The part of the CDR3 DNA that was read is TGTGCCAGCAGCTACCGGGACAGTTCCTACGAG. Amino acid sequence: CASSYRDSSYE. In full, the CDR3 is CASSYRDSSYEQYF.

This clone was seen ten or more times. The CDR3 loop is CASSWTSGGDSTDTQYF. CDR3 DNA (partial): TGTGCCAGCAGCTGGACTAGCGGGGGGGATAGCACAGATACG. The chain links TRBV7-3 to TRBJ2-3, with 15 bases aligning to TRBD2. The read gets to within 3 residues of the CDR3 end, and the germline J gene fills in the rest. This CDR3 is 17 amino acids long. The V and J ends lost 4 bases and 0 bases, in that order; junction bases with no gene match: 2. Per the germline V gene, CDR1 is SGHTA and CDR2 is FQGTGA.

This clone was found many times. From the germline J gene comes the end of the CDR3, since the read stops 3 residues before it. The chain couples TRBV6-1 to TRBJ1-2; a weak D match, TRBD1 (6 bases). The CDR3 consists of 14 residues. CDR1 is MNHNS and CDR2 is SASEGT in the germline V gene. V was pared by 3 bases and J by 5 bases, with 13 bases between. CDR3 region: CASSDLSQGYGYTF. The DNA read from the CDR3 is TGTGCCAGCAGTGACTTGTCGCAGGGGTATGGC.

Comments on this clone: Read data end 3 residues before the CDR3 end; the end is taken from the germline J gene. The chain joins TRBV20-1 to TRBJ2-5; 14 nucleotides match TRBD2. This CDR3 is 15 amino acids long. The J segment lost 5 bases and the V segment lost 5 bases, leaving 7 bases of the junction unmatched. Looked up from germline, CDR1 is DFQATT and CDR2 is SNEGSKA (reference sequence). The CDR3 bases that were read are TGCAGTGCTGACAGGACTAGCGGGAGGAGTGAGACC. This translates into CSADRTSGRSET. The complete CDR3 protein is CSADRTSGRSETQYF.

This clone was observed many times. CDR3 loop: CASQPGLSTYEQYF. The DNA read from the CDR3 is TGTGCCAGCCAACCCGGGTTAAGCACCTACGAG. This chain connects TRBV11-2 to TRBJ2-7; D is uncertain. The sequence runs out 3 residues before the end of the CDR3; the remainder is reconstructed from the germline J gene. Trimming removed 8 bases from V and 2 bases from J, with 16 bases in between. The CDR3 is 14 residues long. CDR1 and CDR2 from the germline V gene are SGHAT and FQNNGV.

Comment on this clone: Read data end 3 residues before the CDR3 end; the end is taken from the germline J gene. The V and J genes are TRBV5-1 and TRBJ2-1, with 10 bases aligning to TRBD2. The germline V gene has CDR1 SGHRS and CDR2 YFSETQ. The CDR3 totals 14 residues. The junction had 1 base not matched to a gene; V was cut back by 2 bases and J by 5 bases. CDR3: CASSLGLADNEQFF. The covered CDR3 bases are TGCGCCAGCAGCTTAGGACTAGCGGACAATGAG.

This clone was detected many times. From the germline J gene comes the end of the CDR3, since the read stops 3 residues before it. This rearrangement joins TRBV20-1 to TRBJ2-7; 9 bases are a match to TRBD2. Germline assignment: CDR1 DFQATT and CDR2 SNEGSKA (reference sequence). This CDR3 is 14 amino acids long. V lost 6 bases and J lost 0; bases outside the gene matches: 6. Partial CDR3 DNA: TGCAGTGCAACTAGCGGGCCTATCTCCTACGAG. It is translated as CSATSGPISYE. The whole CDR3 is CSATSGPISYEQYF.